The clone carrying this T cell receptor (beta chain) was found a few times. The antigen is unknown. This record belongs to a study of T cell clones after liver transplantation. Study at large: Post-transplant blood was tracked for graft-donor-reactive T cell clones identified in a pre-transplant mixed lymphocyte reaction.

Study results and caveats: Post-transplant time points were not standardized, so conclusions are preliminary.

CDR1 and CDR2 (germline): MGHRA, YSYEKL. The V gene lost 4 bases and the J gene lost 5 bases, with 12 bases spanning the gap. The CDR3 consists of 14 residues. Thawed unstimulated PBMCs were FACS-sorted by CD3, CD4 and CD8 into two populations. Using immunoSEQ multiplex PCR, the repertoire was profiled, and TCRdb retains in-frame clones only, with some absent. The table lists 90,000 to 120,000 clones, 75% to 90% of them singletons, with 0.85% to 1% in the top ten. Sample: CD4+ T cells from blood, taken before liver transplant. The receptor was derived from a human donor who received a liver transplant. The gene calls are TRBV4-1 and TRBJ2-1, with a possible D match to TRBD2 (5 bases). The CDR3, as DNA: TGCGCCAGCAGCCGCCTCCCGCGGGACAATGAGCAGTTCTTC. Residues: CASSRLPRDNEQFF.